These 28 T cell receptor beta chains were sequenced from one sample in a study of blood T cell repertoires in COVID-19. Assay: immunoSEQ multiplex PCR; the TCRdb copy retains only in-frame clones and omits some. The data hold 250,000 to 350,000 clones, with around 83% observed a single time. The sample consisted of peripheral blood. Receptors were obtained from a woman aged 45-65 years with acute or convalescent COVID-19.

The chain uses TRBV27 and TRBJ2-1, with 7 bases matching TRBD1. The J segment lost 13 bases and the V segment lost 2 bases, leaving 8 bases of the junction unmatched. CDR3 size: 13 residues. Germline V lookup: CDR1 MNHEY, CDR2 SMNVEV (reference sequence). The CDR3 DNA follows: TGTGCCAGCAGTTTAGAGACAGGGATGGGACAGTTCTTC. Translated: CASSLETGMGQFF.

The J gene is TRBJ1-5, the V gene TRBV28; 9 bases line up with TRBD1. There are 16 residues in the CDR3. The trim removed 9 bases at V and 6 bases at J, leaving 15 bases unmatched. The germline V gene encodes CDR1 MDHEN and CDR2 SYDVKM. CDR3 sequence reads: CASDAPDRGFGQPQHF. CDR3 DNA: TGTGCCAGTGACGCCCCGGACAGGGGATTTGGTCAGCCCCAGCATTTT. The variable domain in full, completed from reference TRBV28 and TRBJ1-5, reads DVKVTQSSRYLVKRTGEKVFLECVQDMDHENMFWYRQDPGLGLRLIYFSYDVKMKEKGDIPEGYSVSREKKERFSLILESASTNQTSMYLCASDAPDRGFGQPQHFGDGTRLSIL.

The CDR3, as DNA: TGCGCCAGCAGCTGGGGGACTAGCGGGAGATATGAGCAGTACTTC. Residues: CASSWGTSGRYEQYF. V is TRBV5-1 and J is TRBJ2-7, with 14 bases fitting TRBD2. Trimming at V came to 3 bases and at J to 7 bases, leaving 6 bases not matched to a gene. Germline CDR1 is SGHRS and CDR2 is YFSETQ. This CDR3 spans 15 amino acids.

The genes are TRBV7-8 and TRBJ1-5, with D perhaps matching TRBD1 (6 bases). This CDR3 region has 13 residues. CDR1 is SGHVS and CDR2 is FQNEAQ in the germline V gene. V shed 1 base and J shed 10 bases, with 11 bases lying between them. This CDR3 is CASSLGSRGPQHF. CDR3 in DNA: TGTGCCAGCAGCTTAGGAAGCAGGGGCCCCCAGCATTTT.

The chain has TRBV6-1 and TRBJ1-5; D is undetermined. Germline-derived CDR1 and CDR2 are MNHNS and SASEGT. Deletions cut 10 bases from V and 0 bases from J, with 7 bases between. This CDR3 spans 12 amino acids. The CDR3 reads CATKNSNQPQHF. The CDR3 region has the DNA TGTGCCACAAAAAATAGCAATCAGCCCCAGCATTTT.

This chain joins TRBV5-1 and TRBJ1-1; tentative D call: TRBD1 (6 bases). The V gene lost 4 bases and the J gene lost 3 bases, with 13 bases spanning the gap. Germline V gene data show CDR1 as SGHRS and CDR2 as YFSETQ. The CDR3 contains 14 residues. The CDR3 DNA is TGCGCCAGCAGCGCACAGGGAAGGGACACTGAAGCTTTCTTT. Translated, it gives CASSAQGRDTEAFF.

The chain joins TRBV27 to TRBJ1-5; a weak D match, TRBD1 (5 bases). CDR1 is MNHEY, CDR2 SMNVEV, per germline (reference sequence). This CDR3 has 15 residues. The V end was cut by 1 base, the J end by 7 bases, with 14 bases between. CDR3 bases: TGTGCCAGCAGTTTATTTGGCAGGGCAAGCCAGCCCCAGCATTTT. Its protein product is CASSLFGRASQPQHF.

The chain has TRBV25-1 and TRBJ2-2; 7 bases match TRBD1. CDR1 MGHDK and CDR2 SYGVNS come from the germline V gene. The CDR3 is made up of 15 amino acids. V lost 6 bases, J lost 2 bases, and 6 bases stayed unmatched. CDR3 residues: CASRDDRANTGELFF. In DNA form, the CDR3 reads TGTGCCAGCAGAGACGACAGGGCCAACACCGGGGAGCTGTTTTTT.

The CDR3: CASSARRGNSYNEQFF. The CDR3 DNA follows: TGTGCCAGCAGCGCGAGGCGGGGAAACTCCTACAATGAGCAGTTCTTC. The rearrangement uses TRBV11-2 and TRBJ2-1, with a tentative D call TRBD2 (6 bases). Looked up from germline, CDR1 is SGHAT and CDR2 is FQNNGV. This CDR3 spans 16 amino acids. V dropped 5 bases and J dropped 0 bases, with 14 bases sitting between them.

The chain uses TRBV12-2 and TRBJ1-3; the table gives TRBD1 as D, unverified against the DNA. TRBV12-2 constitutes a pseudogene. The CDR3 totals 16 residues. The CDR3 region has the DNA TGTGCAAGTCGCCCCAGGGGACAGAGCTCTGGAAACACCATATATTTT. Its translation: CASRPRGQSSGNTIYF.

J is TRBJ2-5 and V is TRBV7-2; tentative D call: TRBD1 (6 bases). V gave up 6 bases and J gave up 4 bases, with 18 bases separating them. CDR1 is SGHTA, CDR2 FQGNSA, per germline. The CDR3 totals 15 residues. The CDR3 sequence is CASRRGQPGVETQYF. The CDR3 DNA reads as TGTGCCAGCAGGCGAGGACAGCCTGGGGTAGAGACCCAGTACTTC.

The genes are TRBV30 and TRBJ2-7; 14 nucleotides align to TRBD2. The germline gives CDR1 GTSNPN, CDR2 SVGIG (reference sequence). The CDR3 has 16 amino acids. Trimming took 1 base from V and 3 from J; bases not matched to a gene: 5. In DNA form, the CDR3 reads TGTGCCTGGAGTGCTGGGACTAGCGGGAGTTTCTACGAGCAGTACTTC. As protein: CAWSAGTSGSFYEQYF.

The chain combines TRBV2 with TRBJ2-4; D gene ambiguous. This CDR3 has 14 residues. V lost 3 bases, J lost 0 bases, and 6 bases lay in between. Germline V gives CDR1 SNHLY, CDR2 FYNNEI. The chain's CDR3 is CASSDGLAKNIQYF. In DNA, the CDR3 is TGTGCCAGCAGTGACGGGTTAGCCAAAAACATTCAGTACTTC.

V and J are TRBV28 and TRBJ2-7; 8 bases are shared with TRBD1. V lost 1 base to trimming and J lost 6 bases; unmatched junction nucleotides: 5. The CDR3 has 14 amino acids. Germline-derived CDR1 and CDR2 are MDHEN and SYDVKM. The CDR3 sequence is CASSLFQGAGEQYF. CDR3 nucleotide sequence: TGTGCCAGCAGTTTATTCCAGGGGGCAGGCGAGCAGTACTTC.

This clone came up once. The V gene is TRBV23-1, the J gene TRBJ1-1; possibly TRBD1 for D (5 bases). TRBV23-1 belongs to the ORF category, with a function that is uncertain. The germline V and J ends were trimmed by 0 bases and 5 bases, with 19 bases remaining between them. The CDR3 extends over 17 amino acids. The CDR3 DNA sequence: TGCGCCAGCAGTCAATCCGCGTCAGGGAGGGGAGGGACTGAAGCTTTCTTT. Its translation: CASSQSASGRGGTEAFF.

This chain joins TRBV5-1 and TRBJ2-1, with D tentatively TRBD1 (6 bases). Germline loops: CDR1 SGHRS, CDR2 YFSETQ. The CDR3 has 13 residues. V was cut by 5 bases and J by 6 bases, with 12 bases left in between. The CDR3 sequence is CASRAGTTNEQFF. The CDR3 bases are TGCGCCAGCAGGGCAGGGACAACCAATGAGCAGTTCTTC. The full variable domain, its missing parts supplied by reference TRBV5-1 and TRBJ2-1, is KAGVTQTPRYLIKTRGQQVTLSCSPISGHRSVSWYQQTPGQGLQFLFEYFSETQRNKGNFPGRFSGRQFSNSRSEMNVSTLELGDSALYLCASRAGTTNEQFFGPGTRLTVL.

This chain uses TRBV10-3 with TRBJ2-3; tentatively, D is TRBD1 (5 bases). The CDR3 covers 16 residues. Trimming removed 6 bases at V and 0 bases at J, with 16 bases between. Per germline, CDR1 ENHRY and CDR2 SYGVKD. The CDR3 nucleotides read TGTGCCATCAGCTCGCAGGGTGTCACTAGCACAGATACGCAGTATTTT. Its protein product is CAISSQGVTSTDTQYF.

V and J are TRBV12-5 and TRBJ2-7; a possible D gene is TRBD1 (5 bases). Germline V gives CDR1 LGHNT, CDR2 FRNRAP. The V end was cut by 0 bases, the J end by 3 bases, with 6 bases between. This CDR3 spans 13 amino acids. The CDR3 DNA reads as TGTGCTAGTGGTTTGGTCGACAGCTACGAGCAGTACTTC. Translation gives CASGLVDSYEQYF.

The CDR3 nucleotides read TGTGCCAGCAGCTTGTTAGCGGGGGGGGAGACCCAGTACTTC. Its translation is CASSLLAGGETQYF. V gene TRBV5-4 combines with J gene TRBJ2-5; 11 nucleotides agree with TRBD2. CDR1 and CDR2 (germline): SGHNT, YYREEE (reference sequence). The trim removed 1 base at V and 5 bases at J, leaving 1 base unmatched. The CDR3 sequence is 14 residues long. Combining the CDR3 with reference TRBV5-4 and TRBJ2-5 gives the whole variable domain ETGVTQSPTHLIKTRGQQVTLRCSSQSGHNTVSWYQQALGQGPQFIFQYYREEENGRGNFPPRFSGLQFPNYSSELNVNALELDDSALYLCASSLLAGGETQYFGPGTRLLVL.

This chain connects TRBV12-3 or TRBV12-4 to TRBJ1-5; D gene uncertain. Trimming took 6 bases from V and 7 from J, leaving 10 bases between them. The CDR3 has 12 amino acids. CDR3 amino acids: CASSPHPQPQHF. The CDR3 region has the DNA TGTGCCAGCAGCCCACACCCCCAGCCCCAGCATTTT.

The chain employs TRBV11-2 and TRBJ2-1, with D tentatively TRBD2 (5 bases). Germline CDR1 is SGHAT and CDR2 is FQNNGV. The CDR3 sequence is 14 residues long. V shed 1 base and J shed 9 bases, with 13 bases lying between them. The CDR3 bases are TGTGCCAGCAGCTTAGCGGGGATTTATAGTGAGCAGTTCTTC. Protein product: CASSLAGIYSEQFF.

The rearrangement links TRBV5-1 to TRBJ2-5, with 12 nucleotides matching TRBD2. The V gene end was trimmed by 2 bases and the J gene end by 7 bases; junction bases not matched to a gene: 6. The CDR3 is 15 amino acids. The germline V gene encodes CDR1 SGHRS and CDR2 YFSETQ. The CDR3 reads CASSFTSGGPGTQYF. The CDR3 nucleotides read TGCGCCAGCAGCTTCACTAGCGGGGGGCCAGGGACCCAGTACTTC.

The table lists this clone with a few counts. J is TRBJ2-7 and V is TRBV6-5, with D possibly matching TRBD1 (6 bases). Germline CDR1 reads MNHEY; CDR2 reads SVGAGI. The CDR3 runs to 12 residues. Trimming removed 8 bases at V and 6 bases at J, with 14 bases between. The CDR3, as DNA: TGTGCCAGCTCCACACAGGACAGCGAGCAGTACGTC. This translates into CASSTQDSEQYV.

V usage is TRBV19 and J usage is TRBJ2-7; 7 bases are a match to TRBD2. The CDR3 has 15 residues. Germline V gene data show CDR1 as LNHDA and CDR2 as SQIVND (reference sequence). Trimming removed 3 bases from V and 3 bases from J; junction bases left unmatched: 8. Here the CDR3 DNA reads TGTGCCAGTAGTATTTCCCCCGGGAGGAACTACGAGCAGTACTTC. Amino acid sequence: CASSISPGRNYEQYF.

The chain has TRBV9 and TRBJ2-3; TRBD2 agrees at 7 bases. The CDR3 covers 15 residues. Germline V gene data show CDR1 as SGDLS and CDR2 as YYNGEE. Germline trimming cut 0 bases from V and 3 bases from J; bases unmatched to any gene: 4. In DNA, the CDR3 is TGTGCCAGCAGCGTAGACGACGGGAGGACAGATACGCAGTATTTT. Translation: CASSVDDGRTDTQYF.

This chain links TRBV2 with TRBJ1-1; D perhaps matches TRBD1 (5 bases). The germline V gene encodes CDR1 SNHLY and CDR2 FYNNEI. V gave up 5 bases and J gave up 4 bases, with 17 bases separating them. The CDR3 totals 15 residues. CDR3 nucleotide sequence: TGTGCCAGCAGTTGGGACGGGGGAATCGGCACTGAAGCTTTCTTT. Translated: CASSWDGGIGTEAFF. The whole variable domain, remainder taken from reference TRBV2 and TRBJ1-1, is EPEVTQTPSHQVTQMGQEVILRCVPISNHLYFYWYRQILGQKVEFLVSFYNNEISEKSEIFDDQFSVERPDGSNFTLKIRSTKLEDSAMYFCASSWDGGIGTEAFFGQGTRLTVV.

V is TRBV5-1 and J is TRBJ2-5; 10 nucleotides match TRBD1. Germline lookup yields CDR1 SGHRS and CDR2 YFSETQ. The ends lost 7 bases at V and 4 bases at J; junction bases unmatched: 7. The CDR3 has 14 residues. The CDR3 protein is CASGTGDQRETQYF. CDR3 DNA sequence: TGCGCCAGCGGGACAGGGGACCAACGAGAGACCCAGTACTTC.

This clone was found a few times. The V gene is TRBV7-2, the J gene TRBJ2-7, with TRBD1 matching over 8 bases. With 2 bases clipped from V and 3 bases from J, the junction kept 9 bases outside the gene matches. This CDR3 has 16 residues. Germline CDR1 is SGHTA and CDR2 is FQGNSA. This CDR3 reads CASSLRGGQGFYEQYF. For the CDR3, the DNA is TGTGCCAGCAGCTTAAGAGGTGGACAGGGATTCTACGAGCAGTACTTC.